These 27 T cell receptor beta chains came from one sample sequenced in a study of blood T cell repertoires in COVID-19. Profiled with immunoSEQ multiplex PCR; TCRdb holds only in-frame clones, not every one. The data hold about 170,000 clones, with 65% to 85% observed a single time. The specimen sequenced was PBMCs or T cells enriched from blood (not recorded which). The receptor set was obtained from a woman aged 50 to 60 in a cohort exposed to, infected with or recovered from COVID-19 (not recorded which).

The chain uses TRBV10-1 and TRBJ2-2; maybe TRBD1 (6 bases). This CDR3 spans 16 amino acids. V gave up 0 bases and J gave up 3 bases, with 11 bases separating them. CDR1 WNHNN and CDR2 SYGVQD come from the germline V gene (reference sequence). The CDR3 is CASSESRDIDTGELFF. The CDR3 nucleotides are TGCGCCAGCAGTGAGTCGAGGGACATAGACACCGGGGAGCTGTTTTTT.

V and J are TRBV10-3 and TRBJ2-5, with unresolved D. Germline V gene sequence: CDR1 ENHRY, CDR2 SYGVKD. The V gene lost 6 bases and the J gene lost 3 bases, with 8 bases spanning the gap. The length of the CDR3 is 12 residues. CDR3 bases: TGTGCCATCAGAGGAGTGGAAGAGACCCAGTACTTC. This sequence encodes CAIRGVEETQYF.

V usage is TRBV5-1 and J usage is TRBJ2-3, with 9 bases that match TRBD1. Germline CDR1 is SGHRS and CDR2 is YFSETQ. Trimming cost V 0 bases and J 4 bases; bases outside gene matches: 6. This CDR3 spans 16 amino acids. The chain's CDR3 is CASSLAGTGFADTQYF. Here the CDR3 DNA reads TGCGCCAGCAGCTTGGCCGGGACAGGGTTCGCAGATACGCAGTATTTT.

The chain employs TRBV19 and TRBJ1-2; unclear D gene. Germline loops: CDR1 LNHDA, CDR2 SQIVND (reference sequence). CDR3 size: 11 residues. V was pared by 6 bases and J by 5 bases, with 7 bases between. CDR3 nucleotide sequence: TGTGCCAGTAGGAGTGAGTATGGCTACACCTTC. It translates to CASRSEYGYTF.

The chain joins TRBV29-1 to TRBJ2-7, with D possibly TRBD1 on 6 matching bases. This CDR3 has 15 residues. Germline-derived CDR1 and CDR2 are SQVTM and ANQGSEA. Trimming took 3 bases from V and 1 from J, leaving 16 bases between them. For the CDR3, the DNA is TGCAGCGTTGAGGGGAGCCCGGGACAATCCTACGAGCAGTACTTC. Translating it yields CSVEGSPGQSYEQYF.

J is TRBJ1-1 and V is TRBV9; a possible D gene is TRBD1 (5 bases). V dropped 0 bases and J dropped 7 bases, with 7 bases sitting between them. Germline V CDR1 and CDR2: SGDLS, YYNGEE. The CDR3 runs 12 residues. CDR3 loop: CASSVEGYEAFF. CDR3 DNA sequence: TGTGCCAGCAGCGTAGAGGGGTATGAAGCTTTCTTT.

DNA of the CDR3: TGTGCCAGCAGCTTGAGTCTGGGAGCCGAGACCCAGTACTTC. Residues: CASSLSLGAETQYF. The rearrangement joins TRBV7-9 to TRBJ2-5; TRBD2 might be the D (5 bases). V was pared by 3 bases and J by 5 bases, with 13 bases between. The germline CDR1 and CDR2 sequences are SEHNR and FQNEAQ (reference sequence). This CDR3 has 14 amino acids.

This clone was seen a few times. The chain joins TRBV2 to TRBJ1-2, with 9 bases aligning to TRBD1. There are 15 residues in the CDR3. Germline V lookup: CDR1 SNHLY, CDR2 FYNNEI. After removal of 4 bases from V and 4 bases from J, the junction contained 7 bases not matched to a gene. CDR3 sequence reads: CASSVGTGQGYGYTF. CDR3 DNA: TGTGCCAGCAGTGTTGGGACAGGGCAAGGCTATGGCTACACCTTC. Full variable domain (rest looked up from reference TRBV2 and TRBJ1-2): EPEVTQTPSHQVTQMGQEVILRCVPISNHLYFYWYRQILGQKVEFLVSFYNNEISEKSEIFDDQFSVERPDGSNFTLKIRSTKLEDSAMYFCASSVGTGQGYGYTFGSGTRLTVV.

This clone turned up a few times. The chain's CDR3 is CASSWTQGAPEAFF. CDR3 coding DNA: TGTGCCAGCAGTTGGACACAGGGGGCCCCTGAAGCTTTCTTT. The chain combines TRBV28 with TRBJ1-1; 9 nucleotides align to TRBD1. The CDR3 has 14 amino acids. The germline V gene encodes CDR1 MDHEN and CDR2 SYDVKM. Trimming at V came to 4 bases and at J to 6 bases, leaving 6 bases not matched to a gene.

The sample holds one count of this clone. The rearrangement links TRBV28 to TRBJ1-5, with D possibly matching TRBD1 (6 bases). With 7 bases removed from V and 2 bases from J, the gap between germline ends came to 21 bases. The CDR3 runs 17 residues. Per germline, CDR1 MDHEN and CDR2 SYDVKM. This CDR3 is CASTPTGSRVGNQPQHF. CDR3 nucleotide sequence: TGTGCCAGCACTCCCACAGGGTCTAGGGTGGGCAATCAGCCCCAGCATTTT.

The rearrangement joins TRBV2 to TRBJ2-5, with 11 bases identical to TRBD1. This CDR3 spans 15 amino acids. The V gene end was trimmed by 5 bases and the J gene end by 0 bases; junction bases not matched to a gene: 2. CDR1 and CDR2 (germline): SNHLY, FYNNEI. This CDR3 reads CASSQDRGHQETQYF. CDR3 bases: TGTGCCAGCAGTCAGGACAGGGGGCACCAAGAGACCCAGTACTTC.

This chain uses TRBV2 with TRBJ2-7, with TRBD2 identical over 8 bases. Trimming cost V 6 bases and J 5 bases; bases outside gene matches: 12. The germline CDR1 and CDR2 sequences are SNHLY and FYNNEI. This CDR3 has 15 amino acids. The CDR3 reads CASSLIYGGADEQYF. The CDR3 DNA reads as TGTGCCAGCAGCCTCATTTACGGGGGGGCTGACGAGCAGTACTTC.

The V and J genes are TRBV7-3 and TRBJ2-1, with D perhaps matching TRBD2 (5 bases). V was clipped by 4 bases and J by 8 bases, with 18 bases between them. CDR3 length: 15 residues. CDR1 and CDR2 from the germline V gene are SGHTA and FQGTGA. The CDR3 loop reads CASSSERRGYHEQFF. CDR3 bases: TGTGCCAGCAGCTCAGAACGCCGAGGGTACCATGAGCAGTTCTTC.

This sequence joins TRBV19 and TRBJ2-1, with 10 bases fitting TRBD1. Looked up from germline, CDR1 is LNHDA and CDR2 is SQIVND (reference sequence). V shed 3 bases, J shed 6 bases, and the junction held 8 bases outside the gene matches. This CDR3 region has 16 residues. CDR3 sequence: CASSIAGTGVSNEQFF. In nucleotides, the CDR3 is TGTGCCAGTAGTATCGCCGGGACAGGGGTGTCCAATGAGCAGTTCTTC.

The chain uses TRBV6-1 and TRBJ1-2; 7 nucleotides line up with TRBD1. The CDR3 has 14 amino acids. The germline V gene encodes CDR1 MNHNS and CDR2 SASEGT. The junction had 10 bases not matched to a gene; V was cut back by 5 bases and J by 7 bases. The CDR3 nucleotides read TGTGCCAGCAGTAGACAGGGTAACGACTTTGGCTACACCTTC. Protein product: CASSRQGNDFGYTF.

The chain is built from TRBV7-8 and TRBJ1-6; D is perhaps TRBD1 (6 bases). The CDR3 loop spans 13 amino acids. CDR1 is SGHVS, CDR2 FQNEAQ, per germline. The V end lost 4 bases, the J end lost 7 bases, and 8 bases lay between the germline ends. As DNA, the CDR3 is TGTGCCAGCAGCTGGACAGAGAATTCACCCCTCCACTTT. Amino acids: CASSWTENSPLHF.

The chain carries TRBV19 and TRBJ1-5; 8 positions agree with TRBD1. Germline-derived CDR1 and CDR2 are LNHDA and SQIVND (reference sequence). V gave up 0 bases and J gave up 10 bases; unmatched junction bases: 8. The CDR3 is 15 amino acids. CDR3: CASSIEARTGSPQHF. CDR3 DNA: TGTGCCAGTAGTATAGAAGCCCGGACAGGGTCTCCCCAGCATTTT.

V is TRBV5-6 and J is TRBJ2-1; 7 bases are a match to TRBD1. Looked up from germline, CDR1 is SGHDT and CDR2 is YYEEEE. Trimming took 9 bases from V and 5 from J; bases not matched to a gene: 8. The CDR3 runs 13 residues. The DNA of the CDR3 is TGTGCCACCGGGACAGAAAGCCACAATGAGCAGTTCTTC. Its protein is CATGTESHNEQFF.

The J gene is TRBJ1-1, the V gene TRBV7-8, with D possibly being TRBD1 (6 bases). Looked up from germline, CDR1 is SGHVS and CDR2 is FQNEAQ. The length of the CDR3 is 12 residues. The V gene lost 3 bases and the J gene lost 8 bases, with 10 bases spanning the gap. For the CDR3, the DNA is TGTGCCAGCAGCTTCCAGGGGAGAGAAGCTTTCTTT. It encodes CASSFQGREAFF.

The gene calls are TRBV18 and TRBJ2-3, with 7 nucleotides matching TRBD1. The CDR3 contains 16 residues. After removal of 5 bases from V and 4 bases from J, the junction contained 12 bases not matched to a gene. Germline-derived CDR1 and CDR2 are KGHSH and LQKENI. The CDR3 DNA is TGTGCCAGCTCAGCCTCTAGGGGGCCGGATCCAGATACGCAGTATTTT. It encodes CASSASRGPDPDTQYF.

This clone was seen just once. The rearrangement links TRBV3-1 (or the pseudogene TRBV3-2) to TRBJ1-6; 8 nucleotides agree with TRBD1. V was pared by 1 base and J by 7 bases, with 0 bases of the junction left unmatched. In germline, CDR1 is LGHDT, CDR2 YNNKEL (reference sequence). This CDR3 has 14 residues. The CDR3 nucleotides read TGTGCCAGCAGCCAAGCAGGGGGCAATTCACCCCTCCACTTT. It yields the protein CASSQAGGNSPLHF.

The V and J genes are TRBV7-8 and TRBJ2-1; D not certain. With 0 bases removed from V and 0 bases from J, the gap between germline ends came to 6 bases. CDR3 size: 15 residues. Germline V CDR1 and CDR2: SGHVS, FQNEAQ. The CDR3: CASSLARGSYNEQFF. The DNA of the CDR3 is TGTGCCAGCAGCTTAGCGCGAGGCTCCTACAATGAGCAGTTCTTC.

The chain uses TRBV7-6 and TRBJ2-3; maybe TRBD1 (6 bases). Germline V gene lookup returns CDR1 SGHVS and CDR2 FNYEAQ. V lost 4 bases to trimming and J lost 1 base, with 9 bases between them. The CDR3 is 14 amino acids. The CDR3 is CASSSRGGTDTQYF. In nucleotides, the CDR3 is TGTGCCAGCAGCTCCAGGGGAGGCACAGATACGCAGTATTTT.

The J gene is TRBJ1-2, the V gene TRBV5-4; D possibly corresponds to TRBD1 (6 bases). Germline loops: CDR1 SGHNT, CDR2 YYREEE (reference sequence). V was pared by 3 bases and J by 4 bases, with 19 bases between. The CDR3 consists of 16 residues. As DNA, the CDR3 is TGTGCCAGCAGCTCGGGACACCCTAATCAAGGCTATGGCTACACCTTC. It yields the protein CASSSGHPNQGYGYTF. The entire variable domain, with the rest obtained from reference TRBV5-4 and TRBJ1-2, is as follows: ETGVTQSPTHLIKTRGQQVTLRCSSQSGHNTVSWYQQALGQGPQFIFQYYREEENGRGNFPPRFSGLQFPNYSSELNVNALELDDSALYLCASSSGHPNQGYGYTFGSGTRLTVV.

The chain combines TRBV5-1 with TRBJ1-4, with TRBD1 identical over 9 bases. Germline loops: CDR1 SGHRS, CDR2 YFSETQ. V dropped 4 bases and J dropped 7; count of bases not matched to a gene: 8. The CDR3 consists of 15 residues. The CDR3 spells CASSHDTGGGEKLFF. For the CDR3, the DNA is TGCGCCAGCAGCCATGATACAGGGGGCGGTGAAAAACTGTTTTTT.

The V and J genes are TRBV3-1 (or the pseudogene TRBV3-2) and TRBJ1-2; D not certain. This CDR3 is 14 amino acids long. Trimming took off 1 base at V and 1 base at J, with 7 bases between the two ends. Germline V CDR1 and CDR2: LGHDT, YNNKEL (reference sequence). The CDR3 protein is CASSQVDINYGYTF. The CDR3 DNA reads TGTGCCAGCAGCCAAGTAGATATTAACTATGGCTACACCTTC.

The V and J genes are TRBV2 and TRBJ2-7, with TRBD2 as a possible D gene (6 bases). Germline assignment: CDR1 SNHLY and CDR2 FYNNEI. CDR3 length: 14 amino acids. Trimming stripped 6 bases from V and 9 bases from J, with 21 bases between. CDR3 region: CASRKDSGSILQYF. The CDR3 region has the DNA TGTGCCAGCAGGAAAGACAGCGGGTCCATCTTGCAGTACTTC.